Listed here is a single T cell receptor (beta chain). Its antigen is unidentified. The CDR3 end lies 3 residues beyond the end of the read and is filled in from the germline J gene. The entry originates in a study of T cells in women clearing cervical HPV infection. Study overall: Controls gave blood once infection was undetectable; cases at lesion identification.

Trimming left V 1 base short and J 1 base short, with 7 bases between. This CDR3 spans 14 amino acids. The V gene's germline CDR1 is MGHRA and CDR2 YSYEKL. Study-level results: CIN3+ cases had significantly higher TCR repertoire richness than controls, but evenness did not differ. T-cell numbers per sample were unknown and may explain richness differences. Richness plus V gene abundances separated cases from controls with AUC about 0.83.

The assay was immunoSEQ multiplex PCR, and TCRdb's table has in-frame clones only and misses some. The sample has about 36,000 clones. The sample comprised blood buffy coat. The rearrangement links TRBV4-1 to TRBJ1-1; D not certain. This clonotype originated in a woman aged 18 to 75 with a cervical HPV16 infection that either progressed to CIN3+ or cleared (not recorded which). CDR3 bases read: TGCGCCAGCAGCCAAGTCCAACAGAACACTGAA. Translated, it gives CASSQVQQNTE. The CDR3 as a whole reads CASSQVQQNTEAFF.